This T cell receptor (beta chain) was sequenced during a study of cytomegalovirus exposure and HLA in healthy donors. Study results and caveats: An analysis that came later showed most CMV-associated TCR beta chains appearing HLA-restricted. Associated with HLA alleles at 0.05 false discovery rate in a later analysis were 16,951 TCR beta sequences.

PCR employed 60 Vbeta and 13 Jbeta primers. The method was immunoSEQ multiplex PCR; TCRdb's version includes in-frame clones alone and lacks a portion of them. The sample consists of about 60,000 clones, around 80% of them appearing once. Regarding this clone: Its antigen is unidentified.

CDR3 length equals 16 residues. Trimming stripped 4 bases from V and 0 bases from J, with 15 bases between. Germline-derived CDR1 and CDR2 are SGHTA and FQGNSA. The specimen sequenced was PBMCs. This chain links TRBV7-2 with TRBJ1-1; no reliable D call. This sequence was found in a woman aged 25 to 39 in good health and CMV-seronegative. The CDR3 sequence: CASSSSRGRLNTEAFF. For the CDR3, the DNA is TGTGCCAGCAGCTCGAGTCGAGGGAGGTTGAACACTGAAGCTTTCTTT.